The clone carrying this TCR beta chain has more than one count but fewer than ten. This specimen belongs to a study of cytomegalovirus exposure and HLA in healthy donors. Per the germline V gene, CDR1 is SNHLY and CDR2 is FYNNEI. This CDR3 is 16 amino acids long. V lost 6 bases, J lost 4 bases, and 22 bases lay in between. The study ran its PCR with 60 Vbeta and 13 Jbeta primers. Data came from immunoSEQ multiplex PCR; TCRdb stores just in-frame clones and leaves some out. The sample lists over 130,000 clones, about 60% occurring once. Sequences were obtained from PBMCs. The V and J genes are TRBV2 and TRBJ2-7; D might be TRBD1 (6 bases). This TCR was recovered from a woman in her fifties or sixties in good health and CMV-seropositive. As DNA, the CDR3 is TGTGCCAGCAGCTCCAGCCCCGCCAGGGGTCGGTACGAGCAGTACTTC. It translates to CASSSSPARGRYEQYF.